This T cell receptor (beta chain) was obtained from a study of blood T cell repertoires in COVID-19 (dated by TCRdb to 2018 to 2021). Describing the broader study: Collaborator samples came from the United States, Italy and Spain and covered acute and convalescent phases of COVID-19. Nearly every sample came with metadata listing a de-identified subject ID, COVID-19 status, age in years and sex. The dataset comprised deeply sampled blood TCRbeta repertoires from subjects exposed to, actively infected with, or recovered from COVID-19. The prospective study material was composed of cDNA or gDNA derived from T cells, B-cell-depleted T cells, or PBMCs. Where available, HLA class I and class II types were taken from metadata supplied by the sample provider and were not determined by assay-based typing. The repertoires were released in a freely available public database intended as a resource for research on the immune response to SARS-CoV-2. Samples were obtained from the ongoing ImmuneRACE study (first 160 participants) and from 1,254 subjects provided by 6 global collaborators. The paper's findings and limits, for the study overall: The quantity of clinical and demographic metadata differed by source and by participant and was supplied without curation.

Trimmed from V: 8 bases; trimmed from J: 7 bases; junction bases lacking a gene match: 15. The germline V gene yields SNHLY for CDR1 and FYNNEI for CDR2. The CDR3 starts with the cysteine, ends with the phenylalanine, and has 15 residues. CDR3 DNA only is kept here, 45 bases in frame from base 1. Whole blood was collected in K2EDTA tubes by collaborating institutions according to the institutions' own protocols. Collaborator samples were shipped for TCRbeta analysis as frozen whole blood, isolated PBMCs, or DNA extracted from either sample type. Points on this clone: The target of this receptor is not known. No quality values exist for individual bases; no much larger clone is one base distant.

The immunoSEQ Assay, a bias-controlled multiplex PCR, was used to amplify TCRbeta CDR3 regions from genomic DNA. The paper's processing steps were these. Nucleated cell counts per sample were estimated from amplification of reference gene primers within the assay. Sequence reads were collapsed and filtered to measure the absolute abundance of every unique TCRbeta CDR3 rearrangement. For each sample, productive Simpson clonality was calculated as the square root of Simpson's diversity index over productive rearrangements. In TCRdb, the immuneACCESS table is reduced to in-frame sequences with V and J assigned. These tables do not hold every clone; where another copy was compared, an unresolved V gene accounts for under half, and the others remain unexplained. V and J calls plus clone size are reproduced from that table; the DNA served to infer D and trimming. The sample contains some 200,000 clones, around 80% of them found a single time. About 15% of the sample comes from the top ten.

The receptor's source is a man aged 25-40 years with active or convalescent COVID-19. What was sequenced was peripheral blood. The chain links TRBV2 with TRBJ1-2; TRBD1 agrees with 8 junctional bases. The CDR3 here reads CASLRTDRDPSGYTF. In nucleotide form, the sequence is TGTGCCAGCCTACGGACGGACAGGGACCCCAGTGGCTACACCTTC.